Presented here are 14 T cell receptor beta chains from one specimen sequenced in a study of CXCR3-negative and CXCR3-positive naive CD8 T cells. TRB cDNA libraries were made by UMI-labeled 5' RACE. No DNA is given; TCRdb re-called the 5' RACE reads and lists each CDR3 protein once. In all, the sample yields approximately 56,000 distinct CDR3 sequences. Input material: memory CD8+ T cells from blood. The receptors come from a human donor in good health. Some clones in this sample may be carry-over from other donors' samples.

The chain links TRBV6-2 or TRBV6-3 to TRBJ2-2; the TCRdb D gene call, TRBD1, has no DNA to confirm it. The CDR3 has 18 residues. Germline V gives CDR1 MNHEY, CDR2 SVGEGT. This CDR3 reads CASSYSYQGDTLTGELFF.

The rearrangement uses TRBV3-1 and TRBJ2-1; TCRdb's D gene call, TRBD1, goes unchecked for lack of DNA. There are 15 residues in the CDR3. Germline lookup yields CDR1 LGHDT and CDR2 YNNKEL (reference sequence). The CDR3 sequence is CASRRTGAKYNEQFF.

The chain uses TRBV28 and TRBJ1-2; TCRdb's D call, TRBD1, is unchecked because there is no DNA. Germline V gives CDR1 MDHEN, CDR2 SYDVKM. The CDR3 runs to 14 residues. The CDR3 is CASRIGDRAGGYTF.

The gene calls are TRBV11-2 and TRBJ2-6. The CDR3 has 16 residues. Per germline, CDR1 SGHAT and CDR2 FQNNGV. CDR3 sequence: CASSLVSDPGANVLTF.

CDR3 loop: CASSPGAGTTSYEQYF. The rearrangement joins TRBV7-6 to TRBJ2-7; the D gene TCRdb calls, TRBD1, cannot be checked with no DNA. CDR1 is SGHVS and CDR2 is FNYEAQ in the germline V gene. The CDR3 spans 16 residues.

This CDR3 reads CASSRTSPLAGDNNEQFF. This chain uses TRBV6-2 or TRBV6-3 with TRBJ2-1; TCRdb names TRBD2, which stays unverified in the absence of DNA. The CDR3 consists of 18 residues. From germline, CDR1 is MNHEY and CDR2 SVGEGT.

CDR3 residues: CASSGWGGPYEQYF. The V and J genes are TRBV7-3 and TRBJ2-7. CDR3 size: 14 residues. Germline lookup yields CDR1 SGHTA and CDR2 FQGTGA. Supplemented by reference TRBV7-3 and TRBJ2-7, the full variable domain reads GAGVSQTPSNKVTEKGKYVELRCDPISGHTALYWYRQSLGQGPEFLIYFQGTGAADDSGLPNDRFFAVRPEGSVSTLKIQRTERGDSAVYLCASSGWGGPYEQYFGPGTRLTVT.

By frequency, this clonotype registers large. This rearrangement joins TRBV7-8 to TRBJ2-4. This CDR3 comprises 15 residues. Germline V gives CDR1 SGHVS, CDR2 FQNEAQ. The chain's CDR3 is CASSLGHRAKNIQYF.

CDR3 sequence: CSVVSGQDYEQYF. The chain combines TRBV29-1 with TRBJ2-7; without DNA, the TCRdb call of TRBD1 cannot be checked. The CDR3 is 13 amino acids. The germline V gene encodes CDR1 SQVTM and CDR2 ANQGSEA.

The chain combines TRBV4-1 with TRBJ2-6; TCRdb designates TRBD2, a call that cannot be tested without DNA. The germline CDR1 and CDR2 sequences are MGHRA and YSYEKL. The CDR3 sequence is 16 residues long. This CDR3 is CASSQDEGGGANVLTF.

The chain couples TRBV29-1 to TRBJ2-7; without DNA, the TCRdb call of TRBD1 cannot be checked. The CDR3 is 15 amino acids. The V gene's germline CDR1 is SQVTM and CDR2 ANQGSEA. CDR3 region: CSVEGVGTGTYEQYF.

The chain combines TRBV6-4 with TRBJ2-3; the TCRdb D gene call, TRBD2, has no DNA to confirm it. CDR3 length equals 16 residues. CDR1 is MRHNA and CDR2 is SNTAGT in the germline V gene. The CDR3: CASSDSLAGSTDTQYF.

The chain is built from TRBV2 and TRBJ1-1. Germline V lookup: CDR1 SNHLY, CDR2 FYNNEI. The CDR3 length is 13 residues. CDR3 residues: CASSVRVNTEAFF.

The CDR3 here is CASILRDGNTDTQYF. V gene TRBV7-9 combines with J gene TRBJ2-3; TCRdb gives TRBD1 as the D gene, but with no DNA this cannot be confirmed. The CDR3 runs 15 residues. Germline lookup yields CDR1 SEHNR and CDR2 FQNEAQ (reference sequence).